This T cell receptor (beta chain) came from a study of early T cells in non-severe SARS-CoV-2 infection. At the level of the study: With bulk RNA from unsorted whole blood as input, sequencing yielded unpaired chains.

Regarding the study as a whole: Clonotype matching in VDJdb favored anti-spike CD8 responses and did not capture private and CD4 specificities.

Individual cDNA molecules were tagged with unique molecular identifiers, the study reported. In TCRdb, the 5' RACE reads were re-called with MiXCR into one record per CDR3 protein. Of roughly 56,000 distinct CDR3 sequences listed, 12% were seen once; the top ten hold 9.5% to 10%. This clonotype occurred a few times. Its antigen is not identified. The CDR3 has 20 residues. Germline-derived CDR1 and CDR2 are MNHEY and SVGEGT. V trimming: 3 bases; J trimming: 3 bases; junction bases outside the gene matches: 17. V is TRBV6-2 or TRBV6-3 and J is TRBJ2-7; TRBD2 aligns across 13 bases. This clonotype originated in an adult who was a healthcare worker with PCR-confirmed SARS-CoV-2 infection or an uninfected control (not recorded which). Source material: whole blood. The CDR3 reads CASSYTGTSGTGSLSYEQYF. The CDR3 DNA sequence: TGTGCCAGCAGTTATACCGGGACTAGCGGGACCGGTTCTTTGAGCTACGAGCAGTACTTC.